This TCR beta chain comes out of a study of Ad26.COV2.S vaccination and SARS-CoV-2 variants. Overall study results and limits: Placebo recipients showed lower spike-specific TCR breadth than vaccinees. Post-vaccination spike-specific CD8+ and CD4+ T cell responses reportedly had substantial breadth.

Treatment reported: 19 received Ad26.COV2.S at low or high dose, single or two shots; 5 received placebo; per-sample allocation not given. After the first vaccine or placebo injection, samples were drawn on day 63. Based in Boston, the donor was an adult of 18-55 years. Expression of Wuhan-strain SARS-CoV-2 spike came from the Ad26 vector that formed the vaccine. As regards this clone: The antigen is not known.

Trimming took 5 bases from V and 4 from J; bases not matched to a gene: 11. CDR1 is ENHRY, CDR2 SYGVKD, per germline. The CDR3 runs to 17 residues. The protocol was immunoSEQ multiplex PCR, while the TCRdb copy is restricted to in-frame clones and leaves out a portion. Among around 500,000 clones, roughly nine tenths were seen once, and the ten largest hold around 1.8%. This chain connects TRBV10-3 to TRBJ2-5; 12 bases match TRBD2. This specimen was peripheral blood, taken in a trial of Ad26.COV2.S vaccine versus placebo. The sequence was collected from a person aged 18-65 years who received the Ad26.COV2.S COVID-19 vaccine or a placebo. For the CDR3, the DNA is TGTGCCATCAGTACAGACGAAAGACTAGCGGGAGCAGAGACCCAGTACTTC. Amino acid sequence: CAISTDERLAGAETQYF.